A selection of T cell receptor beta chains follows, all from one sample in a study of Ad26.COV2.S vaccination and SARS-CoV-2 variants. Assay used: immunoSEQ multiplex PCR; TCRdb lists only in-frame clones, some missing. The table has 440,000 or so clones, 90% seen once. This sample comprised peripheral blood, obtained in a trial of Ad26.COV2.S vaccine versus placebo. The receptors here all came from a person between 18 and 65 years old who received the Ad26.COV2.S COVID-19 vaccine or a placebo. CDR3s include the opening cysteine and the closing phenylalanine or tryptophan. A D gene is named only where the DNA matches it firmly. Not all rows give a size; the values are once, few, many and, for expanded clones, a class.

NA,TRBV5-1,NA,TRBJ2-1,TGCGCCAGCACCCGGGCCAGCCGAAATGAGCAGTTCTTC,CASTRASRNEQFF
NA,TRBV5-8,NA,TRBJ2-7,TGTGCCAGCAGCCTGGAACAGGGAGAACCCTACGAGCAGTACTTC,CASSLEQGEPYEQYF
NA,TRBV28,NA,TRBJ1-2,TGTGCCAGCAGTTTTCTTTTAGACTTACAAAACTATGGCTACACCTTC,CASSFLLDLQNYGYTF
NA,TRBV19,NA,TRBJ1-5,TGTGCCAGTAGTATGGAAGAATTTCAGCCCCAGCATTTT,CASSMEEFQPQHF
NA,TRBV27,NA,TRBJ1-1,TGTGCCAGCAGTTTCCTGAAGGGGACTGAAGCTTTCTTT,CASSFLKGTEAFF
few,TRBV28,NA,TRBJ2-3,TGTGCCAGCAGCATGCCAGATACGCAGTATTTT,CASSMPDTQYF
NA,TRBV11-2,NA,TRBJ1-6,TGTGCCAGCAGCTTAGTTCCGGGTAGTTCACCCCTCCACTTT,CASSLVPGSSPLHF
NA,TRBV27,NA,TRBJ2-1,TGTGCCAGCAGCTACAGGGCGGCCTACAATGAGCAGTTCTTC,CASSYRAAYNEQFF
NA,TRBV7-9,NA,TRBJ2-2,TGTGCCAGCAGCTTAAACCTGGGGGAGCTGTTTTTT,CASSLNLGELFF
once,TRBV2,TRBD2,TRBJ2-5,TGTGCCAGCACCGTAGCGGGAGTCTCTAGGGAGACCCAGTACTTC,CASTVAGVSRETQYF
NA,TRBV25-1,TRBD2,TRBJ2-5,TGTGCCAGCAGTGAATATATAGCGGGAGAGACCCAGTACTTC,CASSEYIAGETQYF
NA,TRBV7-2,TRBD1,TRBJ1-4,TGTGCCAGCAGCTCGGGACAGGCGGTTAAGAATGAAAAACTGTTTTTT,CASSSGQAVKNEKLFF
NA,TRBV4-3,NA,TRBJ2-7,TGCGCCAGCAGCCAAGAAGCACGGACGATCTACGAGCAGTACTTC,CASSQEARTIYEQYF
once,TRBV27,NA,TRBJ2-3,TGTGCCAGCAGTTTAGGACAGACTGGATACACAGATACGCAGTATTTT,CASSLGQTGYTDTQYF
NA,TRBV13,TRBD1,TRBJ2-7,TGTGCCAGCAGCTCGGGACAGACCTACGAGCAGTACTTC,CASSSGQTYEQYF
NA,TRBV28,NA,TRBJ2-7,TGTGCCAGCAGTTTGAGGGCCGGTGGAAGCTACGAGCAGTACTTC,CASSLRAGGSYEQYF
NA,TRBV7-2,NA,TRBJ2-1,TGTGCCAGCAGCTTAGGCGGGATGGTGGGGGGGCAGTTCTTC,CASSLGGMVGGQFF
NA,TRBV10-3,TRBD1,TRBJ1-3,TGTGCCATCGGGGACAGGGGAAACACCATATATTTT,CAIGDRGNTIYF
NA,TRBV11-2,NA,TRBJ2-7,TGTGCCAGCAGCGCATATCGGGACTCACCCTCCTACGAGCAGTACTTC,CASSAYRDSPSYEQYF
NA,TRBV27,TRBD1,TRBJ2-5,TGTGCCAGCAGTAAAGGGACAGGGGTGGGCCAAGAGACCCAGTACTTC,CASSKGTGVGQETQYF
NA,TRBV5-1,NA,TRBJ1-1,TGCGCCAGCAGCTACGATGGGGACACTGAAGCTTTCTTT,CASSYDGDTEAFF
NA,TRBV7-9,TRBD2,TRBJ2-6,TGTGCCAGCAGCCCCCCTTTCGGGGGGGGTGGGGCCAACGTCCTGACTTTC,CASSPPFGGGGANVLTF
NA,TRBV4-3,TRBD2,TRBJ2-3,TGCGCCAGCAGTCGGACTAGCGGGAGTTCCGATACGCAGTATTTT,CASSRTSGSSDTQYF
NA,TRBV28,TRBD2,TRBJ2-1,TGTGCCAGCAGTGGAATAGCGGGAGGCCTTTACAATGAGCAGTTCTTC,CASSGIAGGLYNEQFF
NA,TRBV12-5,NA,TRBJ2-1,TGTGCTAGTGGTTTCGGGACCGACGGATGGGGGGAGCAGTTCTTC,CASGFGTDGWGEQFF
NA,TRBV11-2,TRBD1,TRBJ1-5,TGTGCCAGCAGCTTAGACAGGGGGCCGGGACAGCCCCAGCATTTT,CASSLDRGPGQPQHF
NA,TRBV7-9,TRBD2,TRBJ2-2,TGTGCCAGCAGCCCGGGACTAGGGCTCACCGGGGAGCTGTTTTTT,CASSPGLGLTGELFF
NA,TRBV7-6,TRBD1,TRBJ2-7,TGTGCCAGCAGCTTAGATCCCCCGGGACAGGGATTCGAGCAGTACTTC,CASSLDPPGQGFEQYF
NA,TRBV19,NA,TRBJ2-2,TGTGCCAGTAAGGTCGAAGGGGAGCTGTTTTTT,CASKVEGELFF
NA,TRBV3-1/TRBV3-2,TRBD1,TRBJ2-5,TGTGCCAGCAGCCAAGCCGGGACAGGGGTTTGGGAGACCCAGTACTTC,CASSQAGTGVWETQYF
few,TRBV6-2/TRBV6-3,NA,TRBJ2-7,TGTGCCAGCAGTTACTCGCCTCGGGGAGCGGTCGGGAGCGGGCGCTACGAGCAGTACTTC,CASSYSPRGAVGSGRYEQYF